This T cell receptor beta chain was captured in a study of T cell responses to AZD1222 COVID-19 vaccine. Findings and limits, study-wide: The donor cohort was predominantly white British with a female majority, and clonal diversity may have been underestimated. There were vaccine-associated CD4 TCRs across spike, dominant at 160-218 and 743-854. Only 5 or 6 individuals given AZD1222 were seropositive at baseline. Repertoire sampling occurred only after the peak T cell response.

On this clone: Its antigen is unknown.

V was cut by 3 bases and J by 6 bases, with 11 bases left in between. Germline V CDR1 and CDR2: SGHTA, FQGNSA. The CDR3 runs 13 residues. Sequencing was performed with immunoSEQ multiplex PCR; in TCRdb, only in-frame clones are kept and a portion is missing. Of 200,000 or so clones detected, around 93% appear once; the ten largest clones hold roughly 1%. V usage is TRBV7-2 and J usage is TRBJ2-5; maybe TRBD2 (6 bases). This receptor was identified in an adult who received the AZD1222 COVID-19 vaccine. Sequences were derived from peripheral blood, sampled 28 days after the second AZD1222 dose. The CDR3 DNA is TGTGCCAGCAGCTTGGGCGGGACCAAGACCCAGTACTTC. Its protein product is CASSLGGTKTQYF.